This passage covers 7 T cell receptor beta chains from one sample sequenced in a study of neurological immune-mediated disorders. TCRdb redid the calling of the 5' RACE reads with MiXCR, one entry per CDR3 protein. This table holds approximately 45,000 distinct CDR3 sequences, roughly 13% found once. Sequencing was done on a sample of PBMCs. The receptors here all came from a female donor in good health.

This clonotype was observed at least ten times. V and J are TRBV6-1 and TRBJ2-7; the match to TRBD2 covers 15 bases. Unmatched junction bases numbered 1, after V lost 6 bases and J lost 1 base. Germline V gene data show CDR1 as MNHNS and CDR2 as SASEGT. The CDR3 consists of 15 residues. Here the CDR3 reads CASSGLAGGSYEQYF. As DNA, the CDR3 is TGTGCCAGCAGCGGACTAGCGGGAGGGTCCTACGAGCAGTACTTC.

This clonotype was found many times. Here the CDR3 DNA reads TGCGCCAGCAGTTTCAGGACAGGGGGCGCAACCCGCTCTGGAAACACCATATATTTT. This sequence encodes CASSFRTGGATRSGNTIYF. The V and J genes are TRBV5-1 and TRBJ1-3, with 11 bases lining up with TRBD1. Germline V lookup: CDR1 SGHRS, CDR2 YFSETQ. The CDR3 covers 19 residues. Trimming at V came to 5 bases and at J to 0 bases, leaving 13 bases not matched to a gene.

This clonotype was recorded many times. The rearrangement links TRBV5-8 to TRBJ2-5; D is ambiguous. Germline V gene data show CDR1 as SGHTS and CDR2 as YDEGEE. CDR3 length: 13 residues. V shed 3 bases and J shed 4 bases, with 10 bases lying between them. The CDR3, as DNA: TGTGCCAGCAGCTCTTACCTGGGAGAGACCCAGTACTTC. Translated: CASSSYLGETQYF.

CDR3 sequence reads: CATSDPGQGAMETQYF. The CDR3 nucleotides read TGTGCCACCAGTGACCCAGGACAGGGGGCCATGGAGACCCAGTACTTC. The rearrangement joins TRBV24-1 to TRBJ2-5, with 11 bases identical to TRBD1. The V and J ends lost 4 bases and 5 bases, in that order; junction bases with no gene match: 8. Germline V gives CDR1 KGHDR, CDR2 SFDVKD. This CDR3 is 16 amino acids long.

This clonotype was seen repeatedly, ten times or more. This chain connects TRBV2 to TRBJ2-7, with a possible D match to TRBD1 (6 bases). The CDR3 has 14 amino acids. V was clipped by 6 bases and J by 4 bases, with 16 bases between them. The germline gives CDR1 SNHLY, CDR2 FYNNEI. The CDR3 sequence is CASRLDRPTYEQYF. Here the CDR3 DNA reads TGTGCCAGCAGACTCGACAGGCCCACTTACGAGCAGTACTTC.

This clonotype was detected ten times or more. The chain combines TRBV27 with TRBJ2-7, with 11 nucleotides matching TRBD1. CDR3 length: 14 amino acids. The germline V gene encodes CDR1 MNHEY and CDR2 SMNVEV (reference sequence). J was trimmed by 7 bases and V by 5 bases; bases with no gene match: 7. The CDR3 loop reads CASSLGQGAREQYF. The CDR3 DNA sequence: TGTGCCAGCAGTCTTGGACAGGGGGCTAGGGAGCAGTACTTC.

This clonotype showed up many times. The rearrangement joins TRBV5-1 to TRBJ1-1, with D perhaps TRBD1 (5 bases). V shed 1 base and J shed 6 bases, with 7 bases lying between them. CDR1 is SGHRS, CDR2 YFSETQ, per germline. CDR3 length: 12 amino acids. The CDR3 here is CASSLRGSEAFF. CDR3 coding DNA: TGCGCCAGCAGCTTGCGGGGCTCTGAAGCTTTCTTT. Full variable domain (remainder filled in from reference TRBV5-1 and TRBJ1-1): KAGVTQTPRYLIKTRGQQVTLSCSPISGHRSVSWYQQTPGQGLQFLFEYFSETQRNKGNFPGRFSGRQFSNSRSEMNVSTLELGDSALYLCASSLRGSEAFFGQGTRLTVV.